The source of this T cell receptor beta chain is a study of cytomegalovirus exposure and HLA in healthy donors. Germline CDR1 SEHNR, CDR2 FQNEAQ (reference sequence). The CDR3 is 16 residues long. V was clipped by 5 bases and J by 7 bases; unmatched bases: 7. Amplification used 60 Vbeta primers and 13 Jbeta primers. The repertoire was sequenced with immunoSEQ multiplex PCR; TCRdb's copy has only in-frame clones and lacks some. The sample holds around 100,000 clones, over 65% seen once. General study findings and limits: Investigators reported approximately 150 TCR beta chains as tied to cytomegalovirus. Upon later analysis, TCR association rates were observed to vary by HLA locus, being highest for DRB1 and lowest for HLA-C.

Points on this clone: The antigen remains undetermined.

The J gene is TRBJ2-3, the V gene TRBV7-9; TRBD2 matches at 15 bases. The sequencing sample was made of PBMCs. This receptor was identified in a man aged 25-45 years in good health and CMV-seronegative. This chain's CDR3 is CASSATGLAGGNTQYF. The DNA for the CDR3 is TGTGCCAGCAGCGCTACGGGACTAGCGGGGGGCAATACGCAGTATTTT.